This T cell receptor (beta chain) was found in a study of T cell responses to AZD1222 COVID-19 vaccine. Overall study: Pooled in the analysis were second doses at about 4 or about 12 weeks.

This table comes from immunoSEQ multiplex PCR, and its TCRdb copy is limited to in-frame clones, with some not included. The data hold about 60,000 clones, with roughly 82% observed a single time. General study points: At study baseline, merely a handful of AZD1222 recipients were seropositive. Sampling that yielded the repertoires occurred only after the peak T cell response. Vaccine-related CD4 TCRs covered spike, predominating at 160-218 and 743-854.

Germline V gene lookup returns CDR1 LGHNA and CDR2 YNFKEQ. The CDR3 runs to 13 residues. V gave up 0 bases and J gave up 3 bases, with 4 bases separating them. Turning to this clone: What it binds is unknown.

The starting material was peripheral blood, obtained on day 0 of AZD1222 vaccination. The rearrangement links TRBV4-2 to TRBJ2-3; D is ambiguous. This clonotype originated in an adult in good health. This CDR3 is CASSQDLTDTQYF. CDR3 bases: TGTGCCAGCAGCCAAGATTTAACAGATACGCAGTATTTT.